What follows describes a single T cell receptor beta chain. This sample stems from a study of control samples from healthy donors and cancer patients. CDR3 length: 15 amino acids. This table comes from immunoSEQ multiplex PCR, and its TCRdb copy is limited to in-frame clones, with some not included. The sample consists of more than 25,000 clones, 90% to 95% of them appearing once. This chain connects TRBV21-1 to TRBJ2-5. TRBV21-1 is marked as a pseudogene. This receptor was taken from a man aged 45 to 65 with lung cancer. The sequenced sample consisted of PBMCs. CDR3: CAKLPPGTTPETQYF. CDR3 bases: TGTGCCAAGCTTCCTCCGGGGACCACCCCGGAGACCCAGTACTTC.